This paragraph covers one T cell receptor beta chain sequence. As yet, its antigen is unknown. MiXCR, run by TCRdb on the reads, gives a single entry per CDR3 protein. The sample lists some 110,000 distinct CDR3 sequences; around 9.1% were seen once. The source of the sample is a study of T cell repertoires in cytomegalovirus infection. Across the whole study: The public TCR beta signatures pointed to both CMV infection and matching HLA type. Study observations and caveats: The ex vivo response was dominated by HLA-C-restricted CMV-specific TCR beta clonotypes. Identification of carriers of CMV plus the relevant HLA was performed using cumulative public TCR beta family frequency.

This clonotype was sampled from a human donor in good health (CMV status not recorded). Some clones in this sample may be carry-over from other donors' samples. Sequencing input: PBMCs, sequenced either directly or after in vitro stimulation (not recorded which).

The CDR3 DNA reads as TGTGCCAGCAGTTTACAGGGAGGGAGTGAGCAGTACGTC. Translated, it gives CASSLQGGSEQYV. The chain joins TRBV12-3 or TRBV12-4 to TRBJ2-7; 7 bases are a match to TRBD2. The CDR3 consists of 13 residues. J was trimmed by 7 bases and V by 2 bases; bases with no gene match: 5.